This paragraph covers one TCR beta chain sequence. The data were taken from a study of blood T cell repertoires in COVID-19. The overall study: Samples taken during acute and convalescent COVID-19 were collected in the United States, Italy and Spain.

The length of the CDR3 is 15 residues. V was clipped by 2 bases and J by 2 bases; unmatched bases: 6. CDR1 is SGHTA and CDR2 is FQGNSA in the germline V gene. The authors' processing: Amplified reference gene primers provided the basis for estimating nucleated cell counts. Repertoires were generated with immunoSEQ multiplex PCR, while TCRdb's copy carries only in-frame clones and drops some. For V, J and clone size, that table is used; D and trimming come from the DNA. The top ten hold approximately 0.84% of the sample, which has around 260,000 clones, around nine tenths seen once. Material: peripheral blood. This TCR came from a man aged 30 to 45 with acute or convalescent COVID-19. The chain couples TRBV7-2 to TRBJ2-7, with TRBD2 matching over 7 bases. CDR3: CASSLWGGGAYEQYF. The CDR3 bases are TGTGCCAGCAGCTTATGGGGCGGGGGAGCCTACGAGCAGTACTTC. Combining the CDR3 with reference TRBV7-2 and TRBJ2-7 gives the whole variable domain GAGVSQSPSNKVTEKGKDVELRCDPISGHTALYWYRQSLGQGLEFLIYFQGNSAPDKSGLPSDRFSAERTGGSVSTLTIQRTQQEDSAVYLCASSLWGGGAYEQYFGPGTRLTVT.